These T cell receptor beta chains were read from a single sample in a study of glioma-infiltrating T cells. TCRdb re-analysed the multiplex PCR reads in MiXCR, keeping a single row per CDR3 protein. The profile shows fewer than 250,000 distinct CDR3 sequences, over 25% of them singletons. Sequenced input: glioma tissue, nonneoplastic brain tissue, or PBMCs (not recorded which). These receptors were obtained from a human donor with low-grade glioma or glioblastoma, undergoing nonglioma brain surgery, or in good health (not recorded which). The CDR3 runs from the conserved cysteine through the conserved F or W. The D gene is left open where the match is weak. Rows may omit the clone size; those that give it use once, few, many or a size class.

>few|TRBD1|TRBV24-1|TRBJ2-1
CATSPRTGSGDEQFF
TGTGCCACCAGCCCTCGGACAGGGTCAGGCGATGAGCAGTTCTTC
>NA|NA|TRBV5-1|TRBJ2-7
CASSLFQGRLYEQYF
TGCGCCAGCAGCTTGTTTCAGGGCCGGCTCTACGAGCAGTACTTC
>few|NA|TRBV2|TRBJ2-3
CASKLSGIQATDTQYF
TGTGCCAGCAAGCTATCGGGAATTCAAGCCACAGATACGCAGTATTTT
>many|NA|TRBV7-2|TRBJ2-5
CASTRSFQETQYF
TGTGCCAGCACCCGTTCCTTCCAAGAGACCCAGTACTTC
>many|TRBD1|TRBV27|TRBJ1-1
CASNRQGRSNTEAFF
TGTGCCAGCAACCGACAGGGTAGGAGTAACACTGAAGCTTTCTTT
>many|NA|TRBV28|TRBJ2-3
CASSLFLGSGSTQYF
TGTGCCAGCAGTTTATTCTTGGGGTCCGGATCTACGCAGTATTTT
>many|NA|TRBV27|TRBJ2-7
CASSFQGSSYEQYF
TGTGCCAGCAGTTTCCAGGGGAGCTCCTACGAGCAGTACTTC
>many|TRBD1|TRBV7-8|TRBJ2-7
CASSFDRGLHEQYF
TGTGCCAGCAGCTTCGACAGGGGGCTCCACGAGCAGTACTTC
>many|NA|TRBV6-2/TRBV6-3|TRBJ1-1
CASRPQNTEAFF
TGTGCCAGCAGGCCACAGAACACTGAAGCTTTCTTT
>many|NA|TRBV28|TRBJ1-5
CASSLAGGYGNQPQHF
TGTGCCAGCAGTTTAGCCGGGGGCTATGGCAATCAGCCCCAGCATTTT
>NA|TRBD1|TRBV19|TRBJ2-1
CASTTGAYNEQFF
TGTGCCAGTACCACAGGGGCCTACAATGAGCAGTTCTTC
>NA|TRBD1|TRBV15|TRBJ1-1
CAASRRQGPNTEAFF
TGTGCCGCCAGCAGACGACAGGGCCCCAACACTGAAGCTTTCTTT
>many|TRBD2|TRBV4-2|TRBJ2-7
CASSPGTSGGYEQYF
TGTGCCAGCAGCCCAGGGACTAGCGGGGGCTACGAGCAGTACTTC
>NA|TRBD1|TRBV30|TRBJ2-1
CAWRAGQGIWDEQFF
TGTGCCTGGAGAGCGGGACAGGGGATCTGGGATGAGCAGTTCTTC
>once|NA|TRBV7-2|TRBJ1-1
CASSFASDTEAFF
TGTGCCAGCAGCTTTGCAAGCGACACTGAGGCTTTCTTT
>many|TRBD1|TRBV28|TRBJ2-1
CASRNLGTGGYNEQFF
TGTGCCAGCAGAAACCTCGGGACAGGCGGATACAATGAGCAGTTCTTC
>NA|TRBD2|TRBV20-1|TRBJ2-7
CSARSLAGLSGQYF
TGCAGTGCTAGAAGCCTAGCGGGCTTGTCTGGGCAGTACTTC
>NA|TRBD2|TRBV20-1|TRBJ2-7
CSATGTSGRNEQYF
TGCAGTGCTACGGGAACTAGCGGGAGAAACGAGCAGTACTTC
>many|NA|TRBV6-5|TRBJ1-2
CASSYSRSGYTF
TGTGCCAGCAGTTACTCTCGGTCTGGCTACACCTTC
>many|NA|TRBV7-3|TRBJ2-3
CASSLSPGRGADTQYF
TGTGCCAGCAGCTTATCGCCCGGGAGAGGAGCAGATACGCAGTATTTT
>few|NA|TRBV9|TRBJ1-1
CASRPDSGTEAFF
TGTGCCAGCAGGCCGGACAGTGGCACTGAAGCTTTCTTT
>medium-sized|TRBD1|TRBV6-5|TRBJ1-2
CASSYDRGYGYTF
TGTGCCAGCAGTTACGACAGGGGCTATGGCTACACCTTC
>NA|NA|TRBV19|TRBJ2-5
CASSPFGGNQETQYF
TGTGCCAGTAGTCCCTTCGGCGGGAACCAAGAGACCCAGTACTTC
>NA|TRBD2|TRBV7-2|TRBJ2-5
CASRAGTSGPQETQYF
TGTGCCAGCAGAGCCGGGACTAGCGGACCTCAGGAGACCCAGTACTTC
>many|NA|TRBV10-3|TRBJ2-7
CAILRENLNEQYF
TGTGCCATACTGAGGGAGAATCTGAACGAGCAGTACTTC
>many|NA|TRBV6-2/TRBV6-3|TRBJ1-2
CASSYSGYGYTF
TGTGCCAGCAGTTACTCGGGCTATGGCTACACCTTC
>many|NA|TRBV12-3/TRBV12-4|TRBJ1-2
CASTQGGGYTF
TGTGCCAGCACCCAGGGTGGCGGCTACACCTTC
>NA|TRBD1|TRBV29-1|TRBJ2-7
CSVTRGYEQYF
TGCAGCGTGACCAGGGGGTACGAGCAGTACTTC
>NA|NA|TRBV10-1|TRBJ2-1
CASGFPQALNEQFF
TGCGCCAGTGGATTCCCTCAGGCCCTAAATGAGCAGTTCTTC
>NA|NA|TRBV5-1|TRBJ2-1
CASSGSSGGPYNEQFF
TGCGCCAGCAGCGGGTCCTCTGGGGGGCCCTACAATGAGCAGTTCTTC
>many|NA|TRBV4-1|TRBJ2-3
CASSLTSTTADTQYF
TGCGCCAGCAGCCTAACTTCTACTACCGCAGATACGCAGTATTTT
>many|NA|TRBV5-1|TRBJ2-5
CASSLQGNQETQYF
TGCGCCAGCAGCTTACAGGGTAACCAAGAGACCCAGTACTTC
>NA|NA|TRBV6-2/TRBV6-3|TRBJ2-7
CASTVTGAPYEQYF
TGTGCCAGCACCGTGACAGGAGCTCCCTACGAGCAGTACTTC
>NA|TRBD1|TRBV7-3|TRBJ2-3
CASSGQGLVTDTQYF
TGTGCCAGCAGCGGACAGGGTCTGGTCACAGATACGCAGTATTTT
>few|NA|TRBV12-5|TRBJ1-1
CASGLGGFEAFF
TGTGCTAGTGGTCTAGGGGGTTTCGAGGCTTTCTTT
>NA|TRBD1|TRBV27|TRBJ1-5
CTSRQGIISSQPQHF
TGTACCAGCAGACAGGGTATTATTAGCAGTCAGCCCCAGCATTTT
>many|TRBD1|TRBV15|TRBJ1-5
CATSTEVGQGSIRDQPQHF
TGTGCCACCAGCACAGAAGTGGGACAGGGGTCGATTCGTGATCAGCCCCAGCATTTT
>many|NA|TRBV7-2|TRBJ1-1
CASSPRLEAFF
TGTGCCAGCAGCCCCCGACTAGAAGCTTTCTTT
>many|TRBD1|TRBV7-2|TRBJ2-5
CASSYGTGQETQYF
TGTGCCAGCAGCTACGGGACAGGACAAGAGACCCAGTACTTC
>many|NA|TRBV27|TRBJ2-5
CASSPRRGPETQYF
TGTGCCAGCAGTCCCCGCAGGGGACCAGAGACCCAGTACTTC
>NA|TRBD2|TRBV20-1|TRBJ2-5
CSASQREGRKTQYF
TGCAGTGCTAGCCAGCGGGAGGGCCGAAAGACCCAGTACTTC
>NA|NA|TRBV29-1|TRBJ2-6
CSVGEGDSGANVLTF
TGCAGCGTTGGTGAGGGAGACTCTGGGGCCAACGTCCTGACTTTC
>NA|NA|TRBV6-2/TRBV6-3|TRBJ2-7
CASSKDSKSHEQYF
TGTGCCAGCAGTAAAGACAGTAAGTCCCACGAGCAGTACTTC
>many|TRBD2|TRBV4-1|TRBJ2-5
CASSQDFGGGETQYF
TGCGCCAGCAGCCAAGATTTTGGGGGAGGGGAGACCCAGTACTTC
>NA|NA|TRBV28|TRBJ2-7
CANSSLTGRTARRTYEQYF
TGTGCCAACAGCTCCTTAACCGGCCGGACGGCTCGGAGGACCTACGAGCAGTACTTC
>NA|NA|TRBV18|TRBJ1-1
CASSLDSYEAYF
TGTGCCAGCTCTCTGGACAGCTACGAAGCTTACTTT
>many|TRBD1|TRBV20-1|TRBJ2-7
CSVGQGNEQYF
TGCAGTGTGGGACAGGGTAACGAGCAGTACTTC
>NA|NA|TRBV5-1|TRBJ2-7
CASSFGATYEQYF
TGCGCCAGCAGCTTCGGCGCCACCTACGAGCAGTACTTC
>many|NA|TRBV20-1|TRBJ2-3
CSARGTGADTQYF
TGCAGTGCTAGAGGGACTGGCGCAGATACGCAGTATTTT
>many|NA|TRBV20-1|TRBJ2-2
CSARRWGNTGELFF
TGCAGTGCCCGCCGGTGGGGGAACACCGGGGAGCTGTTTTTT
>NA|NA|TRBV5-8|TRBJ1-2
CVTRARGNYGYTF
TGTGTCACCCGCGCCCGGGGGAACTATGGCTACACCTTC
>NA|NA|TRBV18|TRBJ2-5
CASLPDIGQQEAQYF
TGTGCCAGCTTACCAGATATCGGACAGCAAGAGGCCCAGTACTTC
>few|TRBD1|TRBV2|TRBJ2-7
CASSGPTGGHYEQYF
TGTGCCAGCAGTGGGCCCACAGGGGGTCACTACGAGCAGTACTTC